Shown below are 26 T cell receptor beta chains from a single sample sequenced in a study of blood T cell dynamics during melanoma immunotherapy. The assay was immunoSEQ multiplex PCR, and TCRdb's table has in-frame clones only and misses some. In the table there are a few thousand clones, roughly 84% of which are singletons. The time point: pre-treatment baseline. The sequences come from blood, collected from a patient treated with checkpoint blockade. Source of these receptors: a human donor with melanoma.

The chain is built from TRBV2 and TRBJ1-5, with 11 bases matching TRBD1. V was pared by 1 base and J by 6 bases, with 2 bases of the junction left unmatched. The V gene's germline CDR1 is SNHLY and CDR2 FYNNEI. CDR3 length equals 15 residues. CDR3 residues: CASSEEGTGGQPQHF. CDR3 DNA sequence: TGTGCCAGCAGTGAAGAGGGGACAGGGGGTCAGCCCCAGCATTTT.

The V call is TRBV19, the J call TRBJ2-5, with D possibly matching TRBD1 (5 bases). The J call is uncertain, as TRBJ2-7 better fits the DNA end. The CDR3 runs to 11 residues. The germline CDR1 and CDR2 sequences are LNHDA and SQIVND (reference sequence). CDR3 sequence: CASSKGYEQYF. The CDR3, as DNA: TGTGCCAGTAGTAAGGGGTACGAGCAGTACTTC.

This chain links TRBV4-3 with TRBJ2-7, with 9 positions matching TRBD2. The CDR3 length is 15 residues. V lost 4 bases and J lost 7; bases outside the gene matches: 11. Germline CDR1 is LGHNA and CDR2 is YSLEER. The CDR3 bases are TGCGCCAGCAGCCCCGGCGGGGGGGCTGTCGGGGAGCAGTACTTC. The encoded protein is CASSPGGGAVGEQYF.

The chain joins TRBV19 to TRBJ2-1; perhaps TRBD1 as D (5 bases). This CDR3 spans 13 amino acids. Germline V lookup: CDR1 LNHDA, CDR2 SQIVND (reference sequence). The V gene lost 5 bases and the J gene lost 3 bases, with 8 bases spanning the gap. The DNA of the CDR3 is TGTGCCAGTAGTTCAGGGCTCTACAATGAGCAGTTCTTC. Amino acids: CASSSGLYNEQFF.

This clone was seen just once. CDR3 nucleotides: TGTGCCAGCAGCTCAGGGGCCCTAAACTACGAGCAGTACTTC. Its protein is CASSSGALNYEQYF. V usage is TRBV9 and J usage is TRBJ2-7; the D gene is possibly TRBD1 (6 bases). Germline V gene lookup returns CDR1 SGDLS and CDR2 YYNGEE. Trimming shortened V by 4 bases and J by 3 bases, and 14 bases separated the two germline ends. The CDR3 totals 14 residues.

This chain links TRBV5-4 with TRBJ2-7; TRBD2 matches at 8 bases. The CDR3 runs to 16 residues. With V trimmed by 4 bases and J by 4 bases, 13 bases remained unmatched. Germline values: CDR1 SGHNT, CDR2 YYREEE (reference sequence). The CDR3 protein is CASSPRGGRGFYEQYF. DNA of the CDR3: TGTGCCAGCAGCCCCCGGGGGGGGCGGGGATTTTACGAGCAGTACTTC.

This rearrangement joins TRBV18 to TRBJ2-5; no reliable D call. Trimming left V 0 bases short and J 5 bases short, with 10 bases between. This CDR3 contains 14 residues. Germline V gene lookup returns CDR1 KGHSH and CDR2 LQKENI. CDR3 region: CASSPPSGMETQYF. The CDR3 bases are TGTGCCAGCTCACCACCGTCTGGGATGGAGACCCAGTACTTC.

This chain connects TRBV7-2 to TRBJ2-7; 12 positions agree with TRBD2. There are 14 residues in the CDR3. V lost 8 bases and J lost 7; bases outside the gene matches: 9. The germline V gene has CDR1 SGHTA and CDR2 FQGNSA. The CDR3 protein is CASSRLAGGVEQYF. The CDR3 DNA follows: TGTGCCAGCTCCCGTCTAGCGGGGGGGGTGGAGCAGTACTTC. The entire variable domain, with the rest obtained from reference TRBV7-2 and TRBJ2-7, is as follows: GAGVSQSPSNKVTEKGKDVELRCDPISGHTALYWYRQSLGQGLEFLIYFQGNSAPDKSGLPSDRFSAERTGGSVSTLTIQRTQQEDSAVYLCASSRLAGGVEQYFGPGTRLTVT.

V is TRBV18 and J is TRBJ1-2; weak D call: TRBD1 (5 bases). Looked up from germline, CDR1 is KGHSH and CDR2 is LQKENI. V was pared by 3 bases and J by 6 bases, with 17 bases between. This CDR3 has 15 residues. This CDR3 is CASSPSAGGWDGYTF. The DNA for the CDR3 is TGTGCCAGCTCACCGTCCGCTGGGGGTTGGGATGGCTACACCTTC.

The V and J genes are TRBV11-2 and TRBJ1-3; D is unclear. The V end was cut by 2 bases, the J end by 4 bases, with 3 bases between. Germline V gives CDR1 SGHAT, CDR2 FQNNGV. The CDR3 is 12 amino acids. The CDR3 region is CASSLSGNTIYF. CDR3 sequence (DNA): TGTGCCAGCAGCTTATCCGGAAACACCATATATTTT.

In its sample, this clone is large (0.1 to 1%). Here the CDR3 reads CASSSPGQPQHF. The CDR3 DNA sequence: TGTGCCAGCAGTTCCCCCGGACAGCCCCAGCATTTT. The chain combines TRBV28 with TRBJ1-5; D not certain. The CDR3 is 12 residues long. V shed 4 bases and J shed 7 bases, with 8 bases lying between them. Germline loops: CDR1 MDHEN, CDR2 SYDVKM.

CDR3 protein: CSVETGLGYGYTF. CDR3 nucleotide sequence: TGCAGCGTTGAAACAGGTTTGGGCTATGGCTACACCTTC. The chain carries TRBV29-1 and TRBJ1-2, with D perhaps TRBD1 (5 bases). The CDR3 is 13 amino acids. Germline V gives CDR1 SQVTM, CDR2 ANQGSEA. V shed 2 bases and J shed 4 bases, with 11 bases lying between them.

V gene TRBV6-5 combines with J gene TRBJ2-7, with 8 positions matching TRBD2. This CDR3 is built from 16 residues. The germline V gene has CDR1 MNHEY and CDR2 SVGAGI. With V trimmed by 0 bases and J by 3 bases, 7 bases remained unmatched. As DNA, the CDR3 is TGTGCCAGCAGTTACTCGATACTAGCGGATTACTACGAGCAGTACTTC. It is translated as CASSYSILADYYEQYF.

This clone was seen just once. The V call is TRBV28, the J call TRBJ1-4; D unresolved. Germline V gene lookup returns CDR1 MDHEN and CDR2 SYDVKM. The CDR3 has 14 residues. Trimming shortened V by 2 bases and J by 4 bases, and 8 bases separated the two germline ends. In DNA form, the CDR3 reads TGTGCCAGCAGTTTAGTCAGAGGTAATGAAAAACTGTTTTTT. Translated, it gives CASSLVRGNEKLFF.

This clone was seen more than once but under ten times. The V gene is TRBV6-5, the J gene TRBJ1-5; D might be TRBD1 (5 bases). CDR3 length equals 15 residues. CDR1 and CDR2 from the germline V gene are MNHEY and SVGAGI. V lost 8 bases and J 0 bases, leaving 14 bases between the germline ends. For the CDR3, the DNA is TGTGCCAGCGGGACGCGTCCCCTTAGCAATCAGCCCCAGCATTTT. This gives the protein CASGTRPLSNQPQHF.

This rearrangement joins TRBV29-1 to TRBJ1-1; the D gene is possibly TRBD1 (6 bases). The CDR3 contains 14 residues. The V and J ends lost 4 bases and 5 bases respectively, with 17 bases between them. In germline, CDR1 is SQVTM, CDR2 ANQGSEA. The CDR3 coding sequence is TGCAGCGTTGCCCGAGGGGGGGCAGCGACTGAAGCTTTCTTT. Amino acid sequence: CSVARGGAATEAFF.

The chain uses TRBV4-3 and TRBJ2-6, with TRBD1 matching over 9 bases. Germline V lookup: CDR1 LGHNA, CDR2 YSLEER. J gave up 4 bases and V 3 bases, and 13 bases lay outside the gene matches. This CDR3 has 19 residues. The CDR3 region is CASSQMDRGGRSGANVLTF. CDR3 in DNA: TGCGCCAGCAGCCAGATGGACAGGGGAGGTCGCTCCGGGGCCAACGTCCTGACTTTC.

The chain links TRBV6-1 to TRBJ1-2; D perhaps matches TRBD1 (6 bases). Per the germline V gene, CDR1 is MNHNS and CDR2 is SASEGT. Trimming removed 3 bases at V and 4 bases at J, with 9 bases between. CDR3 length: 13 amino acids. CDR3 nucleotides: TGTGCCAGCAGTGACAGGGGAGCCTATGGCTACACCTTC. Its protein product is CASSDRGAYGYTF.

The chain is built from TRBV19 and TRBJ1-5; 7 bases are a match to TRBD1. CDR3 length: 17 residues. The ends lost 10 bases at V and 2 bases at J; junction bases unmatched: 17. CDR1 is LNHDA, CDR2 SQIVND, per germline (reference sequence). The CDR3 region has the DNA TGTGCCACCTCGGGCGACATAGGGGGCTTGGGCAATCAGCCCCAGCATTTT. It codes for CATSGDIGGLGNQPQHF.

The rearrangement joins TRBV11-3 to TRBJ1-1; D not resolved. The germline V and J ends were trimmed by 8 bases and 0 bases, with 19 bases remaining between them. The V gene's germline CDR1 is SGHNT and CDR2 YENEEA. The CDR3 consists of 16 residues. The CDR3: CASPYPRRDLNTEAFF. In nucleotides, the CDR3 is TGTGCCAGCCCCTACCCTCGTCGTGACTTGAACACTGAAGCTTTCTTT.

The rearrangement uses TRBV7-2 and TRBJ1-5; D is possibly TRBD1 (6 bases). V lost 5 bases, J lost 4 bases, and 12 bases lay in between. Germline-derived CDR1 and CDR2 are SGHTA and FQGNSA. This CDR3 comprises 14 residues. This CDR3 is CASSKVGGNQPQHF. CDR3 DNA: TGTGCCAGCAGCAAAGTAGGGGGTAATCAGCCCCAGCATTTT.

The CDR3 here is CASSLQDPPAYF. The CDR3 coding sequence is TGCGCCAGCAGCCTACAGGACCCGCCAGCGTATTTT. The rearrangement joins TRBV5-1 to TRBJ2-3, with a possible D match to TRBD1 (5 bases). Trimming removed 4 bases from V and 14 bases from J, with 17 bases in between. CDR1 and CDR2 (germline): SGHRS, YFSETQ. The CDR3 contains 12 residues.

The chain joins TRBV10-3 to TRBJ1-3, with a tentative D call TRBD1 (5 bases). The V and J ends lost 10 bases and 1 base respectively, with 14 bases between them. Germline CDR1 is ENHRY and CDR2 is SYGVKD. This CDR3 has 14 residues. CDR3 sequence reads: CATGRSESGNTIYF. DNA for the CDR3: TGTGCCACGGGACGGAGTGAGTCTGGAAACACCATATATTTT.

CDR3 residues: CASSDAGTAEAFF. CDR3 coding DNA: TGTGCCAGCAGTGACGCCGGGACAGCTGAAGCTTTCTTT. The chain has TRBV6-5 and TRBJ1-1; 7 bases agree with TRBD1. Germline-derived CDR1 and CDR2 are MNHEY and SVGAGI. After removal of 5 bases from V and 6 bases from J, the junction contained 6 bases not matched to a gene. This CDR3 spans 13 amino acids.

The J gene is TRBJ1-5, the V gene TRBV30; 7 bases are shared with TRBD1. V lost 1 base to trimming and J lost 0 bases; unmatched junction nucleotides: 3. There are 15 residues in the CDR3. Germline loops: CDR1 GTSNPN, CDR2 SVGIG (reference sequence). CDR3 sequence reads: CAWSEDRTSNQPQHF. DNA of the CDR3: TGTGCCTGGAGTGAGGACAGGACTAGCAATCAGCCCCAGCATTTT.

This chain uses TRBV12-5 with TRBJ1-5; no definite D call. Germline CDR1 and CDR2: LGHNT and FRNRAP. There are 15 residues in the CDR3. V was shortened by 7 bases and J by 6 bases, with 19 bases between the two germline ends. CDR3 DNA sequence: TGTGCTAGTGCCCCCGCAGGAGATGGGAGTCAGCCCCAGCATTTT. This encodes CASAPAGDGSQPQHF.